The rows below give T cell receptor beta chains drawn from one sample of a study of CD8 T cells in ankylosing spondylitis. TCRdb independently ran MiXCR on the 5' RACE reads; one entry per CDR3 protein. Of 350,000 to 550,000 distinct CDR3 sequences listed, 25% to 30% are singletons. Sequenced sample: blood, either unsorted or a sorted T cell fraction (not recorded which). The receptors stem from a male donor with ankylosing spondylitis. Both conserved end residues are part of each CDR3. Each record gives: J gene, clone size, D gene, V gene, CDR3 protein, CDR3 DNA. D genes are given only for firm matches. The size of a clone is reported for some rows only, either as once, few or many, or as a class for expanded clones.

j_call: TRBJ1-2
clone_size: NA
d_call: NA
v_call: TRBV20-1
cdr3_aa: CSAARHGDSYGYTF
cdr3_nt: TGCAGTGCTGCCCGTCACGGGGACTCCTATGGCTACACCTTC

j_call: TRBJ1-5
clone_size: once
d_call: NA
v_call: TRBV12-3/TRBV12-4
cdr3_aa: CASSFGSHSNQPQHF
cdr3_nt: TGTGCCAGCAGTTTTGGCAGCCATAGCAATCAGCCCCAGCATTTT

j_call: TRBJ1-5
clone_size: few
d_call: NA
v_call: TRBV4-1
cdr3_aa: CASSPYRQGNQPQHF
cdr3_nt: TGCGCCAGCAGCCCCTACAGACAGGGCAATCAGCCCCAGCATTTT

j_call: TRBJ1-1
clone_size: few
d_call: NA
v_call: TRBV5-1
cdr3_aa: CASSLDPRHVNTEAFF
cdr3_nt: TGCGCCAGCAGCTTGGATCCGAGACATGTGAACACTGAAGCTTTCTTT

j_call: TRBJ2-1
clone_size: NA
d_call: NA
v_call: TRBV19
cdr3_aa: CASKSQGLYNEQFF
cdr3_nt: TGTGCCAGTAAGTCGCAGGGTCTCTACAATGAGCAGTTCTTC

j_call: TRBJ1-2
clone_size: few
d_call: NA
v_call: TRBV2
cdr3_aa: CASSEGGVGRGYTF
cdr3_nt: TGTGCCAGCAGTGAAGGGGGGGTTGGACGTGGCTACACCTTC

j_call: TRBJ2-1
clone_size: NA
d_call: NA
v_call: TRBV12-3/TRBV12-4
cdr3_aa: CASSFHGNNEQFF
cdr3_nt: TGTGCCAGCAGTTTTCACGGGAACAATGAGCAGTTCTTC

j_call: TRBJ1-5
clone_size: NA
d_call: NA
v_call: TRBV5-6
cdr3_aa: CASSLVGAEDQPQHF
cdr3_nt: TGTGCCAGCAGCTTGGTAGGGGCGGAGGATCAGCCCCAGCATTTT

j_call: TRBJ1-1
clone_size: NA
d_call: NA
v_call: TRBV12-3/TRBV12-4
cdr3_aa: CASTKTAMNTEAFF
cdr3_nt: TGTGCCAGCACCAAGACAGCAATGAACACTGAAGCTTTCTTT

j_call: TRBJ1-1
clone_size: few
d_call: NA
v_call: TRBV7-9
cdr3_aa: CASSLGLDLMNTEAFF
cdr3_nt: TGTGCCAGCAGCTTAGGATTAGATCTAATGAACACTGAAGCTTTCTTT

j_call: TRBJ2-5
clone_size: few
d_call: TRBD2
v_call: TRBV20-1
cdr3_aa: CSASLAGAVHETQYF
cdr3_nt: TGCAGTGCTAGTCTAGCGGGAGCCGTCCACGAGACCCAGTACTTC

j_call: TRBJ2-2
clone_size: many
d_call: NA
v_call: TRBV7-2
cdr3_aa: CASTQDRGTGELFF
cdr3_nt: TGTGCCAGCACCCAAGACCGGGGAACCGGGGAGCTGTTTTTT

j_call: TRBJ2-5
clone_size: NA
d_call: TRBD2
v_call: TRBV5-1
cdr3_aa: CASSSRAGGFVEETQYF
cdr3_nt: TGCGCCAGCAGCTCGCGAGCGGGAGGGTTCGTAGAAGAGACCCAGTACTTC

j_call: TRBJ1-1
clone_size: few
d_call: NA
v_call: TRBV5-1
cdr3_aa: CASSNRVDTEAFF
cdr3_nt: TGCGCCAGCAGCAACAGGGTTGACACTGAAGCTTTCTTT

j_call: TRBJ1-2
clone_size: few
d_call: NA
v_call: TRBV7-9
cdr3_aa: CASSSRWQVTYGYTF
cdr3_nt: TGTGCCAGCAGCTCCCGGTGGCAAGTGACCTATGGCTACACCTTC

j_call: TRBJ2-5
clone_size: NA
d_call: TRBD1
v_call: TRBV29-1
cdr3_aa: CSGAKGQEETQYF
cdr3_nt: TGCAGCGGCGCCAAAGGACAGGAAGAGACCCAGTACTTC

j_call: TRBJ2-5
clone_size: few
d_call: NA
v_call: TRBV7-9
cdr3_aa: CASSLVGSVGTQYF
cdr3_nt: TGTGCCAGCAGCTTGGTCGGCTCCGTGGGGACCCAGTACTTC

j_call: TRBJ2-7
clone_size: few
d_call: TRBD1
v_call: TRBV5-5
cdr3_aa: CASSWDREASYEQYF
cdr3_nt: TGTGCCAGCAGCTGGGACAGGGAGGCCTCCTACGAGCAGTACTTC

j_call: TRBJ2-7
clone_size: NA
d_call: NA
v_call: TRBV3-1
cdr3_aa: CASSQRGGNYEQYF
cdr3_nt: TGTGCCAGCAGCCAACGGGGCGGGAACTACGAGCAGTACTTC

j_call: TRBJ2-1
clone_size: many
d_call: TRBD2
v_call: TRBV5-6
cdr3_aa: CASSPLILAGRYNEQFF
cdr3_nt: TGTGCCAGCAGCCCATTGATCCTAGCGGGGCGCTACAATGAGCAGTTCTTC

j_call: TRBJ2-1
clone_size: NA
d_call: NA
v_call: TRBV24-1
cdr3_aa: CATSDLRLNNEQFF
cdr3_nt: TGTGCCACCAGTGATTTGAGGCTAAACAATGAGCAGTTCTTC

j_call: TRBJ2-3
clone_size: few
d_call: TRBD2
v_call: TRBV5-1
cdr3_aa: CASSPGTSEDTQYF
cdr3_nt: TGCGCCAGCAGCCCGGGGACTAGCGAGGATACGCAGTATTTT

j_call: TRBJ2-5
clone_size: once
d_call: TRBD1
v_call: TRBV12-3/TRBV12-4
cdr3_aa: CASSPPGQGFETQYF
cdr3_nt: TGTGCCAGCAGTCCGCCGGGACAGGGTTTTGAGACCCAGTACTTC

j_call: TRBJ2-1
clone_size: NA
d_call: NA
v_call: TRBV3-1
cdr3_aa: CASSQLGKPGTKGFF
cdr3_nt: TGTGCCAGCAGCCAACTAGGAAAACCGGGAACCAAGGGGTTCTTC